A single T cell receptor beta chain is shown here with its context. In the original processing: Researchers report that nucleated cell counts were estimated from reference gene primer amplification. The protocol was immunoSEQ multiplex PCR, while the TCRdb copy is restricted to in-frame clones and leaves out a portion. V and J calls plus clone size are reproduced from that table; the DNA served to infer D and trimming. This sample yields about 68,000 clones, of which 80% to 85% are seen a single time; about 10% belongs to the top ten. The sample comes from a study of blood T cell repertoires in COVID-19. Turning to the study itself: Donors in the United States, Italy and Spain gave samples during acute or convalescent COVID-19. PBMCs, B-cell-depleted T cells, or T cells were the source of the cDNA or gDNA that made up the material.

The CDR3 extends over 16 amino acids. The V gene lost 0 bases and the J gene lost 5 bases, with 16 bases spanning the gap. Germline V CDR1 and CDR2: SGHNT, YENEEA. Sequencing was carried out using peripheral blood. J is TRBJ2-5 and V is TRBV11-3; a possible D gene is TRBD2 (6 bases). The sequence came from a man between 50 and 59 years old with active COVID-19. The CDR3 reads CASSLDGGAGAETQYF. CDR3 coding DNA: TGTGCCAGCAGCTTAGATGGAGGGGCCGGGGCGGAGACCCAGTACTTC.